Below are 26 T cell receptor beta chains sequenced from a single sample in a study of blood T cell repertoires in COVID-19. The data were produced by immunoSEQ multiplex PCR, yet TCRdb's version contains in-frame clones alone and is incomplete. The repertoire holds around 250,000 clones, with about 86% as singletons. Sequencing was performed on peripheral blood. The receptors were gathered from a man over 45 with active or convalescent COVID-19.

About this clone itself: The sample carries other DNA sequences with the same CDR3. The chain joins TRBV30 to TRBJ1-2; TRBD1 agrees at 8 bases. V was clipped by 0 bases and J by 7 bases; unmatched bases: 4. CDR1 GTSNPN and CDR2 SVGIG come from the germline V gene (reference sequence). The CDR3 extends over 13 amino acids. The CDR3 DNA is TGTGCCTGGAGTGTAGGGACAGGCGGTGGCTACACCTTC. Translation: CAWSVGTGGGYTF.

The V call is TRBV6-5, the J call TRBJ2-5, with 8 bases fitting TRBD2. Losses at the gene ends were 6 bases for V and 3 bases for J; bases not matched to a gene: 9. The CDR3 spans 15 residues. Germline V CDR1 and CDR2: MNHEY, SVGAGI. CDR3 loop: CASRGSGGAEETQYF. The CDR3 bases are TGTGCCAGCAGGGGAAGCGGGGGCGCAGAAGAGACCCAGTACTTC.

This chain links TRBV3-1 (or the pseudogene TRBV3-2) with TRBJ2-7; a weak D match, TRBD2 (6 bases). This CDR3 has 13 amino acids. Trimming removed 2 bases from V and 6 bases from J, with 11 bases in between. Germline CDR1 and CDR2: LGHDT and YNNKEL (reference sequence). CDR3 coding DNA: TGTGCCAGCAGCCAAAAGGGAGGTTCCGAGCAGTACTTC. Protein sequence: CASSQKGGSEQYF.

The chain couples TRBV6-6 to TRBJ1-4; 10 positions match TRBD1. The germline V gene has CDR1 MNHNY and CDR2 SVGAGI (reference sequence). Trimming at V came to 10 bases and at J to 6 bases, leaving 8 bases not matched to a gene. This CDR3 has 14 amino acids. The DNA of the CDR3 is TGTGCCACCATTGCAGGACAGGGGGATGAAAAACTGTTTTTT. Protein sequence: CATIAGQGDEKLFF.

This chain connects TRBV13 to TRBJ2-7, with 8 bases identical to TRBD1. Germline CDR1 reads PRHDT; CDR2 reads FYEKMQ (reference sequence). This CDR3 has 14 amino acids. V lost 2 bases and J lost 5; bases outside the gene matches: 5. The CDR3 loop reads CASSLSQGANEQYF. In DNA form, the CDR3 reads TGTGCCAGCAGCTTAAGTCAGGGGGCCAACGAGCAGTACTTC.

This CDR3 reads CASSQRLAGGAYTDTQYF. CDR3 sequence (DNA): TGTGCCAGCAGCCAACGACTAGCGGGGGGGGCTTACACAGATACGCAGTATTTT. The rearrangement links TRBV4-2 to TRBJ2-3, with TRBD2 matching 14 bases. Germline trimming cut 2 bases from V and 2 bases from J; bases unmatched to any gene: 6. The CDR3 is 18 residues long. Germline V CDR1 and CDR2: LGHNA, YNFKEQ.

This chain uses TRBV4-1 with TRBJ1-1; the D gene is possibly TRBD1 (6 bases). The V and J ends lost 1 base and 0 bases respectively, with 9 bases between them. Germline lookup yields CDR1 MGHRA and CDR2 YSYEKL. The CDR3 spans 15 residues. The CDR3 DNA follows: TGCGCCAGCAGCCAAGGAGACAGGTTGAACACTGAAGCTTTCTTT. This codes for CASSQGDRLNTEAFF.

This chain links TRBV30 with TRBJ2-5; no clear D gene. The CDR3 has 13 residues. Trimming cost V 2 bases and J 5 bases, with 12 bases left between them. Per germline, CDR1 GTSNPN and CDR2 SVGIG (reference sequence). The CDR3 here is CAWSPNLGETQYF. The CDR3 coding sequence is TGTGCCTGGAGTCCTAACCTCGGGGAGACCCAGTACTTC.

This clone turned up a few times. This sequence joins TRBV16 and TRBJ1-2; 11 nucleotides match TRBD1. The CDR3 runs to 16 residues. Germline V gives CDR1 KGHSY, CDR2 FQNENV. Trimming cost V 0 bases and J 7 bases; bases outside gene matches: 7. CDR3: CASSQSVGQGAGGYTF. The CDR3, as DNA: TGTGCCAGCAGCCAATCGGTAGGACAGGGGGCCGGTGGCTACACCTTC.

V gene TRBV2 combines with J gene TRBJ1-1; D is unclear. V dropped 0 bases and J dropped 1 base, with 6 bases sitting between them. In germline, CDR1 is SNHLY, CDR2 FYNNEI. The CDR3 is 14 amino acids. CDR3 protein: CASSEANRNTEAFF. DNA for the CDR3: TGTGCCAGCAGTGAAGCGAACAGGAACACTGAAGCTTTCTTT.

The chain links TRBV2 to TRBJ1-4; 8 bases map to TRBD1. Trimming removed 7 bases from V and 5 bases from J; junction bases left unmatched: 9. The V gene's germline CDR1 is SNHLY and CDR2 FYNNEI. The CDR3 extends over 15 amino acids. The CDR3 DNA reads TGTGCCAGCATGGGAGACAGGGGCCGGAATGAAAAACTGTTTTTT. Translated: CASMGDRGRNEKLFF.

This chain joins TRBV5-4 and TRBJ2-7; TRBD1 aligns across 11 bases. The CDR3 runs to 15 residues. Trimming removed 1 base from V and 4 bases from J; junction bases left unmatched: 4. Germline CDR1 and CDR2: SGHNT and YYREEE (reference sequence). Here the CDR3 reads CASSLWDRGVYEQYF. CDR3 nucleotide sequence: TGTGCCAGCAGCTTGTGGGACAGGGGGGTATACGAGCAGTACTTC.

The CDR3 DNA follows: TGTGCCAGCAGCCCAAATAGCGGGGGCTCCTACGAGCAGTACTTC. This translates into CASSPNSGGSYEQYF. This chain joins TRBV9 and TRBJ2-7; TRBD2 matches 9 bases. The germline CDR1 and CDR2 sequences are SGDLS and YYNGEE. This CDR3 has 15 residues. J lost 0 bases, V lost 4 bases, and 5 bases had no gene match.

The chain is built from TRBV2 and TRBJ1-6; 9 bases line up with TRBD1. The V gene's germline CDR1 is SNHLY and CDR2 FYNNEI. This CDR3 spans 15 amino acids. The V and J ends lost 1 base and 7 bases, in that order; junction bases with no gene match: 2. CDR3 coding DNA: TGTGCCAGCAGTGAAGGACAGGGGGGCAATTCACCCCTCCACTTT. It is translated as CASSEGQGGNSPLHF. Based on the CDR3 plus reference TRBV2 and TRBJ1-6, the full variable domain is EPEVTQTPSHQVTQMGQEVILRCVPISNHLYFYWYRQILGQKVEFLVSFYNNEISEKSEIFDDQFSVERPDGSNFTLKIRSTKLEDSAMYFCASSEGQGGNSPLHFGNGTRLTVT.

This chain uses TRBV7-8 with TRBJ2-1; 11 bases match TRBD2. The V gene end was trimmed by 8 bases and the J gene end by 2 bases; junction bases not matched to a gene: 11. Germline-derived CDR1 and CDR2 are SGHVS and FQNEAQ. This CDR3 spans 17 amino acids. The CDR3, as DNA: TGTGCCAGCTTAGGGCTAGCGGGGGGCCCAACCTACAATGAGCAGTTCTTC. Translated: CASLGLAGGPTYNEQFF.

The chain carries TRBV3-1 (or the pseudogene TRBV3-2) and TRBJ2-5, with 7 bases matching TRBD2. The germline V gene has CDR1 LGHDT and CDR2 YNNKEL (reference sequence). The CDR3 runs 14 residues. J gave up 5 bases and V 5 bases, and 8 bases lay outside the gene matches. This chain's CDR3 is CASSARGRRETQYF. In DNA form, the CDR3 reads TGTGCCAGCAGCGCGCGGGGGAGAAGGGAGACCCAGTACTTC.

The chain uses TRBV7-6 and TRBJ1-1; TRBD1 aligns across 8 bases. Germline values: CDR1 SGHVS, CDR2 FNYEAQ. Trimming cost V 2 bases and J 1 base; bases outside gene matches: 9. This CDR3 contains 17 residues. The CDR3: CASSLTIGGTGNTEAFF. The DNA for the CDR3 is TGTGCCAGCAGCTTAACCATTGGGGGGACAGGGAACACTGAAGCTTTCTTT.

The V call is TRBV11-1, the J call TRBJ1-1; D uncertain. In germline, CDR1 is SGHAT, CDR2 FQDESV (reference sequence). Trimming pared 4 bases from V and 7 bases from J, leaving 10 bases between. The CDR3 spans 12 residues. In DNA, the CDR3 is TGTGCCAGCAGCTCACGGGGAGGTGAAGCTTTCTTT. As protein: CASSSRGGEAFF.

The chain uses TRBV7-8 and TRBJ1-5; maybe TRBD1 (6 bases). This CDR3 has 13 residues. V was clipped by 5 bases and J by 4 bases, with 9 bases between them. Germline CDR1 SGHVS, CDR2 FQNEAQ. As DNA, the CDR3 is TGTGCCAGCAGCCGCGACAGGAATCAGCCCCAGCATTTT. Translated, it gives CASSRDRNQPQHF.

J is TRBJ1-1 and V is TRBV3-1 (or the pseudogene TRBV3-2); D may be TRBD1 (5 bases). CDR1 LGHDT and CDR2 YNNKEL come from the germline V gene (reference sequence). The CDR3 loop spans 14 amino acids. Deletions cut 1 base from V and 4 bases from J, with 10 bases between. The CDR3: CASSQGGESTEAFF. The CDR3 DNA sequence: TGTGCCAGCAGCCAAGGGGGGGAGAGCACTGAAGCTTTCTTT.

Worth noting for this clone: The conserved final phenylalanine or tryptophan is absent from the CDR3, which likely points to a read error. The DNA is omitted, as the CDR3 cannot be located on it reliably, and the CDR3 follows TCRdb's listing. CDR3 region: CASSVGGAPVI. The chain links TRBV6-5 to TRBJ2-7; the table calls TRBD2, which could not be checked here. Germline V lookup: CDR1 MNHEY, CDR2 SVGAGI. Both ends counted, the CDR3 spans 11 residues.

V usage is TRBV2 and J usage is TRBJ1-1; the D is unclear. The V and J ends lost 4 bases and 1 base respectively, with 7 bases between them. The CDR3 runs 13 residues. Germline CDR1 and CDR2: SNHLY and FYNNEI. The CDR3 DNA reads TGTGCCAGCAGTGGAGGCCGGAACACTGAAGCTTTCTTT. The encoded protein is CASSGGRNTEAFF.

This clone is a singleton in its sample. This chain connects TRBV5-8 to TRBJ2-7; TRBD2 might be the D (6 bases). Germline-derived CDR1 and CDR2 are SGHTS and YDEGEE. The CDR3 has 12 amino acids. V was trimmed by 2 bases and J by 6 bases, leaving 9 bases between them. This CDR3 reads CASSFLATEQYF. CDR3 DNA: TGTGCCAGCAGCTTCCTAGCGACCGAGCAGTACTTC. The complete variable domain, with remaining parts taken from reference TRBV5-8 and TRBJ2-7, reads EAGVTQSPTHLIKTRGQQATLRCSPISGHTSVYWYQQALGLGLQFLLWYDEGEERNRGNFPPRFSGRQFPNYSSELNVNALELEDSALYLCASSFLATEQYFGPGTRLTVT.

This rearrangement joins TRBV6-1 to TRBJ1-2; 7 bases agree with TRBD1. The CDR3 is made up of 17 amino acids. Germline CDR1 is MNHNS and CDR2 is SASEGT. V shed 0 bases and J 7 bases; nucleotides not matched to a gene: 14. The CDR3 spells CASSEALLVGTGAGYTF. CDR3 DNA: TGTGCCAGCAGTGAAGCGCTTCTGGTGGGAACAGGGGCTGGCTACACCTTC.

V is TRBV2 and J is TRBJ1-5; TRBD1 might be the D (5 bases). This CDR3 has 15 residues. Trimming removed 1 base at V and 1 base at J, with 8 bases between. Germline assignment: CDR1 SNHLY and CDR2 FYNNEI. CDR3 coding DNA: TGTGCCAGCAGTGAAGGCAGGGTAAGCAATCAGCCCCAGCATTTT. Its translation: CASSEGRVSNQPQHF.

This chain joins TRBV5-1 and TRBJ1-1; D not resolved. V was cut by 4 bases and J by 3 bases, with 13 bases left in between. The CDR3 loop spans 14 amino acids. Per germline, CDR1 SGHRS and CDR2 YFSETQ. CDR3 DNA: TGCGCCAGCAGCCCGTCGGAGGGATACACTGAAGCTTTCTTT. Translation: CASSPSEGYTEAFF.